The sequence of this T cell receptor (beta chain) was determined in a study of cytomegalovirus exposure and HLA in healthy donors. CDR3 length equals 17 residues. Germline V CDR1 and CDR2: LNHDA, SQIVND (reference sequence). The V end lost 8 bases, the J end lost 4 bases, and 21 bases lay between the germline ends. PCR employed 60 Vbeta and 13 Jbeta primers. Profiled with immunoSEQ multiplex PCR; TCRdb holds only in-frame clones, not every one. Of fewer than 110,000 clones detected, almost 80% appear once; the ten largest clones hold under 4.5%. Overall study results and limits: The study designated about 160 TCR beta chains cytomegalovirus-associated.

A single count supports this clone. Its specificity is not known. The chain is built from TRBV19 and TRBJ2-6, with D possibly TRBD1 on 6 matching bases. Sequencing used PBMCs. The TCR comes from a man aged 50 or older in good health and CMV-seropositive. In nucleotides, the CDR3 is TGTGCCAGTGGCCGTTGGACAGAACGGTCCGGGGCCAACGTCCTGACTTTC. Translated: CASGRWTERSGANVLTF.